This passage covers 19 T cell receptor beta chains from one sample sequenced in a study of T cell repertoires in cytomegalovirus infection. In TCRdb, the reads were re-called with MiXCR into one record per CDR3 protein. The table records around 25,000 distinct CDR3 sequences, 20% to 25% of them present only once. No antigens are known for them. The starting material was CD8+ T cells from cultured PBMCs, obtained from culture after CMV antigen stimulation. These receptors came from a human donor in good health (CMV status not recorded). Some clones in this sample may be carry-over from other donors' samples.

The chain combines TRBV10-3 with TRBJ2-1, with 7 bases identical to TRBD1. CDR3 size: 15 residues. J was trimmed by 2 bases and V by 4 bases; bases with no gene match: 5. CDR1 is ENHRY and CDR2 is SYGVKD in the germline V gene. CDR3 bases: TGTGCCATCAGTGCCCAGACAGGGACCTACAATGAGCAGTTCTTC. Protein sequence: CAISAQTGTYNEQFF.

The sample holds a few counts of this clonotype. The chain combines TRBV6-5 with TRBJ1-2, with 10 nucleotides matching TRBD1. Germline V lookup: CDR1 MNHEY, CDR2 SVGAGI. With 4 bases clipped from V and 7 bases from J, the junction kept 9 bases outside the gene matches. This CDR3 has 15 amino acids. This CDR3 is CASSFTTGGRGGYTF. The CDR3 bases are TGTGCCAGCAGTTTCACGACAGGGGGCAGGGGTGGCTACACCTTC.

In nucleotides, the CDR3 is TGCGCCAGCAGCCCTACTACAAACCAGGGGGAAAAACTGTTTTTT. It translates to CASSPTTNQGEKLFF. J is TRBJ1-4 and V is TRBV5-1; tentative D call: TRBD1 (6 bases). The CDR3 length is 15 residues. V gave up 4 bases and J gave up 8 bases, with 18 bases separating them. Germline V gives CDR1 SGHRS, CDR2 YFSETQ.

The chain combines TRBV6-6 with TRBJ1-1; 10 nucleotides align to TRBD1. The CDR3 extends over 15 amino acids. Germline values: CDR1 MNHNY, CDR2 SVGAGI (reference sequence). V trimming: 5 bases; J trimming: 4 bases; junction bases outside the gene matches: 7. The DNA of the CDR3 is TGTGCCAGCAGTAAGCGGGGACAGGGGAGCACTGAAGCTTTCTTT. This gives the protein CASSKRGQGSTEAFF.

V is TRBV2 and J is TRBJ1-2, with D hard to call. V was cut by 1 base and J by 3 bases, with 12 bases left in between. Germline-derived CDR1 and CDR2 are SNHLY and FYNNEI. The CDR3 sequence is 15 residues long. The CDR3 nucleotides are TGTGCCAGCAGTGAAGGACCGGGCTTTGACTATGGCTACACCTTC. It translates to CASSEGPGFDYGYTF.

The genes are TRBV6-2 or TRBV6-3 and TRBJ1-1, with D perhaps TRBD1 (5 bases). The CDR3 runs 16 residues. Trimming shortened V by 0 bases and J by 1 base, and 12 bases separated the two germline ends. Germline loops: CDR1 MNHEY, CDR2 SVGEGT. This chain's CDR3 is CASSYSWDPQNTEAFF. The CDR3 DNA is TGTGCCAGCAGTTACTCTTGGGACCCCCAGAACACTGAAGCTTTCTTT.

The genes are TRBV20-1 and TRBJ1-2; no definite D call. Germline-derived CDR1 and CDR2 are DFQATT and SNEGSKA (reference sequence). There are 14 residues in the CDR3. Trimming stripped 0 bases from V and 4 bases from J, with 12 bases between. The CDR3 loop reads CSARDPDFGYGYTF. The CDR3 nucleotides are TGCAGTGCTAGAGACCCGGACTTTGGCTATGGCTACACCTTC.

The V call is TRBV12-3 or TRBV12-4, the J call TRBJ1-4; D is perhaps TRBD1 (5 bases). The CDR3 is 14 residues long. Trimming left V 3 bases short and J 6 bases short, with 11 bases between. CDR3 bases: TGTGCCAGCAGTTTGACAGACACCTATGAAAAACTGTTTTTT. This translates into CASSLTDTYEKLFF.

The chain uses TRBV27 and TRBJ1-5; tentative D call: TRBD1 (6 bases). Germline loops: CDR1 MNHEY, CDR2 SMNVEV (reference sequence). V lost 4 bases, J lost 5 bases, and 9 bases lay in between. The CDR3 loop spans 13 amino acids. The DNA for the CDR3 is TGTGCCAGCAGTTCAGGGGCGGATCAGCCCCAGCATTTT. Translation gives CASSSGADQPQHF.

The rearrangement joins TRBV19 to TRBJ2-7; tentatively, D is TRBD2 (5 bases). The CDR3 runs 14 residues. Per germline, CDR1 LNHDA and CDR2 SQIVND (reference sequence). The ends were cut back, 3 bases at V and 5 bases at J, with 14 bases in the middle. The CDR3 sequence is CASSIGPGMNEQYF. In DNA form, the CDR3 reads TGTGCCAGTAGTATTGGCCCGGGAATGAACGAGCAGTACTTC.

There are many counts of this clonotype. V usage is TRBV6-2 or TRBV6-3 and J usage is TRBJ2-1, with D possibly matching TRBD2 (7 bases). The ends were cut back, 1 base at V and 8 bases at J, with 15 bases in the middle. Germline values: CDR1 MNHEY, CDR2 SVGEGT. The CDR3 is made up of 15 amino acids. CDR3 sequence: CASSYWGGAVDEQFF. DNA of the CDR3: TGTGCCAGCAGTTACTGGGGGGGGGCCGTAGATGAGCAGTTCTTC.

This clonotype was counted many times. The V gene is TRBV4-1, the J gene TRBJ1-6; D is uncertain. Germline V CDR1 and CDR2: MGHRA, YSYEKL. Trimming took off 1 base at V and 7 bases at J, with 8 bases between the two ends. This CDR3 spans 14 amino acids. In DNA, the CDR3 is TGCGCCAGCAGCCAAGCCGGAGCAAATTCACCCCTCCACTTT. Translated, it gives CASSQAGANSPLHF.

Only a few counts were recorded for this clonotype. The J gene is TRBJ1-3, the V gene TRBV12-3 or TRBV12-4, with D possibly being TRBD1 (6 bases). The ends were cut back, 4 bases at V and 0 bases at J, with 16 bases in the middle. The CDR3 extends over 17 amino acids. Here the CDR3 DNA reads TGTGCCAGCAGTTGGTTAAGGACAGCCAACTCTGGAAACACCATATATTTT. As protein: CASSWLRTANSGNTIYF.

V usage is TRBV19 and J usage is TRBJ2-7, with D possibly being TRBD2 (5 bases). Germline V gene sequence: CDR1 LNHDA, CDR2 SQIVND (reference sequence). Trimming stripped 5 bases from V and 1 base from J, with 15 bases between. There are 15 residues in the CDR3. CDR3 amino acids: CASSPSGGRSYEQYF. The CDR3 nucleotides are TGTGCCAGTAGTCCCTCTGGAGGCAGGTCCTACGAGCAGTACTTC. The variable domain in full, with the rest retrieved from reference TRBV19 and TRBJ2-7, is DGGITQSPKYLFRKEGQNVTLSCEQNLNHDAMYWYRQDPGQGLRLIYYSQIVNDFQKGDIAEGYSVSREKKESFPLTVTSAQKNPTAFYLCASSPSGGRSYEQYFGPGTRLTVT.

V gene TRBV7-9 combines with J gene TRBJ2-4, with D uncertain. Germline CDR1 SEHNR, CDR2 FQNEAQ (reference sequence). Trimming left V 5 bases short and J 7 bases short, with 12 bases between. This CDR3 is 13 amino acids long. The CDR3 loop reads CASSPKGPNIQYF. The CDR3 DNA follows: TGTGCCAGCAGCCCCAAGGGCCCGAACATTCAGTACTTC.

The J gene is TRBJ2-7, the V gene TRBV7-9; TRBD2 is a possible D gene (5 bases). There are 12 residues in the CDR3. Germline lookup yields CDR1 SEHNR and CDR2 FQNEAQ (reference sequence). The V end lost 3 bases, the J end lost 4 bases, and 7 bases lay between the germline ends. The DNA of the CDR3 is TGTGCCAGCAGCTTCACTAGTTACGAGCAGTACTTC. Translation gives CASSFTSYEQYF.

This clonotype was recorded many times. The rearrangement uses TRBV18 and TRBJ1-1, with unresolved D. CDR3 length: 12 amino acids. The germline gives CDR1 KGHSH, CDR2 LQKENI. V lost 8 bases to trimming and J lost 3 bases, with 10 bases between them. The CDR3 region is CASEDGDTEAFF. The CDR3 DNA is TGTGCCAGCGAAGATGGGGACACTGAAGCTTTCTTT.

By share, this clonotype counts as medium-sized. This rearrangement joins TRBV28 to TRBJ2-6; unclear D gene. Germline values: CDR1 MDHEN, CDR2 SYDVKM. V lost 5 bases and J lost 0, with 8 bases in between. This CDR3 is 15 amino acids long. The CDR3 is CASSLGFSGANVLTF. CDR3 nucleotides: TGTGCCAGCAGTCTCGGCTTCTCTGGGGCCAACGTCCTGACTTTC.

The V gene is TRBV7-9, the J gene TRBJ2-7; perhaps TRBD1 as D (5 bases). CDR3 length: 14 residues. The germline V gene encodes CDR1 SEHNR and CDR2 FQNEAQ (reference sequence). Between the trimmed V and J ends, which lost 1 base and 2 bases, there was a span of 9 bases. Here the CDR3 reads CASSLDQGTYEQYF. CDR3 nucleotide sequence: TGTGCCAGCAGCTTAGACCAGGGAACCTACGAGCAGTACTTC.